The sequence of this T cell receptor (beta chain) was determined in a study of cytomegalovirus exposure and HLA in healthy donors. General study findings and limits: In a later analysis, specific HLA alleles were associated with around 17,000 TCR beta sequences at a 0.05 false discovery rate. The only immune exposure information that was available was CMV serostatus.

This clone was detected once. Antigen specificity is unknown. In the PCR, 60 Vbeta and 13 Jbeta primers were used. Original analysis: An analysis that came later counted 80 million or so unique TCR beta chains, approximately 9.9 million shared. Measured with immunoSEQ multiplex PCR; TCRdb has only the in-frame clones, and not every one. The DNA gave D and trimming, while V, J and clone size come from that table. The sample lists some 180,000 clones, roughly 84% occurring once. From germline, CDR1 is KGHSH and CDR2 LQKENI. V was trimmed by 2 bases and J by 0 bases, leaving 11 bases between them. This CDR3 has 16 residues.

This chain links TRBV18 with TRBJ2-1; D call uncertain. The source material was PBMCs. The sequence derives from a man aged 30 to 45 in good health and CMV-seropositive. As DNA, the CDR3 is TGTGCCAGCTCACCAAGTCAGGCAGGCTCCTACAATGAGCAGTTCTTC. This codes for CASSPSQAGSYNEQFF.